This T cell receptor beta chain was captured in a study of T-cell reconstitution after alpha-beta-depleted transplantation in children. Unique molecular identifiers were incorporated during preparation of the TCRbeta library. TCRdb recomputed calls from the PCR reads with MiXCR, one row per CDR3 protein. The data show roughly 300,000 distinct CDR3 sequences, with 9.9% seen just once and over 9.5% held by the top ten. This clonotype has only a few counts. The specimen was PBMCs from the stem cell graft donor, collected from the stem cell graft. The sequence was obtained from a human donor who donated a stem cell graft to a child with SCID.

The CDR3 region has the DNA TGCAGTGCTAGAGCGGGGGGAACAACCTACGAGCAGTACTTC. Its protein product is CSARAGGTTYEQYF. The rearrangement uses TRBV20-1 and TRBJ2-7, with 7 bases lining up with TRBD2. J lost 2 bases, V lost 1 base, and 5 bases had no gene match. The CDR3 extends over 14 amino acids. Germline values: CDR1 DFQATT, CDR2 SNEGSKA (reference sequence).